Listed below are T cell receptor beta chains from one sample, sequenced in a study of T cells in localized non-small cell lung cancer. Clones were read by immunoSEQ multiplex PCR, and TCRdb kept only the in-frame ones, dropping some. The sample lists tens of thousands of clones, around 90% seen once, with under 20% in the top ten. The sample consisted of peripheral blood mononuclear cells, taken before any cancer treatment. These receptor sequences come from a man aged 40-75 years with stage III lung adenocarcinoma. Each CDR3 is given with its conserved first and last residue. D genes are given only for firm matches. The size entry is marked missing in some rows and otherwise reads once, few, many or a size class.

D: TRBD1; V: TRBV7-2; size: -; J: TRBJ1-5; CDR3: CASSPDRGHQPQHF; DNA: TGTGCCAGCAGCCCGGACAGGGGGCATCAGCCCCAGCATTTT
D: -; V: TRBV7-8; size: -; J: TRBJ1-5; CDR3: CASSFTNGQLNQPQHF; DNA: TGTGCCAGCAGCTTTACCAACGGTCAGCTCAATCAGCCCCAGCATTTT
D: -; V: TRBV11-3; size: -; J: TRBJ2-1; CDR3: CASSLKRNEQFF; DNA: TGTGCCAGCAGCTTAAAGCGGAATGAGCAGTTCTTC
D: -; V: TRBV7-2; size: -; J: TRBJ1-2; CDR3: CASRSGGVHYGYTF; DNA: TGTGCCAGCAGATCTGGAGGGGTACACTATGGCTACACCTTC
D: TRBD1; V: TRBV2; size: -; J: TRBJ1-1; CDR3: CASSSTGTGNTEAFF; DNA: TGTGCCAGCAGTAGCACCGGGACAGGGAACACTGAAGCTTTCTTT
D: TRBD1; V: TRBV14; size: -; J: TRBJ1-1; CDR3: CASSQRQGKRGNTEAFF; DNA: TGTGCCAGCAGCCAGAGACAGGGGAAGCGGGGGAACACTGAAGCTTTCTTT
D: -; V: TRBV15; size: -; J: TRBJ2-7; CDR3: CATSRSGDEQYF; DNA: TGTGCCACCAGCAGGTCCGGAGACGAGCAGTACTTC
D: TRBD1; V: TRBV4-3; size: -; J: TRBJ1-1; CDR3: CASSQARQGGTEAFF; DNA: TGCGCCAGCAGCCAGGCTCGACAGGGAGGGACTGAAGCTTTCTTT
D: TRBD1; V: TRBV7-3; size: -; J: TRBJ2-7; CDR3: CASSLTGGQAYEQYF; DNA: TGTGCCAGCAGCTTAACGGGGGGACAGGCCTACGAGCAGTACTTC
D: TRBD1; V: TRBV2; size: -; J: TRBJ1-5; CDR3: CASSTKDREQPQHF; DNA: TGTGCCAGCAGTACCAAGGACAGGGAACAGCCCCAGCATTTT
D: TRBD1; V: TRBV18; size: few; J: TRBJ1-6; CDR3: CASSRGTGNSPLHF; DNA: TGTGCCAGCTCCCGGGGGACAGGGAATTCACCCCTCCACTTT
D: TRBD1; V: TRBV5-1; size: -; J: TRBJ2-1; CDR3: CASSSGQGAWNEQFF; DNA: TGCGCCAGCAGCTCCGGACAGGGGGCGTGGAATGAGCAGTTCTTC
D: TRBD1; V: TRBV7-2; size: -; J: TRBJ1-2; CDR3: CASSRRQGANYGYTF; DNA: TGTGCCAGCAGCAGACGACAGGGGGCAAACTATGGCTACACCTTC
D: -; V: TRBV19; size: -; J: TRBJ1-1; CDR3: CASRTSTNTEAFF; DNA: TGTGCCAGTAGGACGAGTACGAACACTGAAGCTTTCTTT
D: -; V: TRBV5-6; size: -; J: TRBJ2-3; CDR3: CASSEGQVGTDTQYF; DNA: TGTGCCAGCAGCGAGGGACAAGTGGGCACAGATACGCAGTATTTT
D: -; V: TRBV9; size: -; J: TRBJ1-1; CDR3: CASSPNDGNTEAFF; DNA: TGTGCCAGCAGCCCTAACGACGGGAACACTGAAGCTTTCTTT
D: -; V: TRBV5-1; size: -; J: TRBJ2-5; CDR3: CASSLGQVPYQETQYF; DNA: TGCGCCAGCAGCTTGGGACAGGTACCGTACCAAGAGACCCAGTACTTC
D: -; V: TRBV7-9; size: -; J: TRBJ2-7; CDR3: CASSLILYEQYF; DNA: TGTGCCAGCAGCTTAATCCTTTACGAGCAGTACTTC
D: -; V: TRBV5-1; size: -; J: TRBJ2-5; CDR3: CASSRITETQYF; DNA: TGCGCCAGCAGCCGGATAACAGAGACCCAGTACTTC
D: -; V: TRBV11-3; size: -; J: TRBJ2-7; CDR3: CASSLERGPGPYDQYF; DNA: TGTGCCAGCAGCTTAGAACGGGGTCCGGGACCCTACGATCAGTACTTC
D: -; V: TRBV7-6; size: once; J: TRBJ2-7; CDR3: CASSPASGYEQYF; DNA: TGTGCCAGCAGCCCAGCTTCCGGCTACGAGCAGTACTTC
D: -; V: TRBV28; size: -; J: TRBJ2-7; CDR3: CASSLGTNTYEQYF; DNA: TGTGCCAGCAGTTTAGGGACAAACACCTACGAGCAGTACTTC
D: -; V: TRBV18; size: -; J: TRBJ2-1; CDR3: CASSPLYGTTGDNEQFF; DNA: TGTGCCAGCTCACCACTGTACGGGACCACGGGGGACAATGAGCAGTTCTTC
D: TRBD1; V: TRBV5-1; size: -; J: TRBJ2-1; CDR3: CASSLAGTGPYNEQFF; DNA: TGCGCCAGCAGCTTGGCCGGGACAGGACCCTACAATGAGCAGTTCTTC
D: -; V: TRBV7-8; size: few; J: TRBJ2-7; CDR3: CASSPQSRGMSYEQYF; DNA: TGTGCCAGCAGCCCCCAGTCCAGGGGAATGTCCTACGAGCAGTACTTC
D: -; V: TRBV6-6; size: -; J: TRBJ1-6; CDR3: CASRPQGGSPLHF; DNA: TGTGCCAGCAGGCCCCAGGGCGGCTCACCCCTCCACTTT
D: -; V: TRBV4-1; size: -; J: TRBJ2-5; CDR3: CASSQGSTGGSIEETQYF; DNA: TGCGCCAGCAGCCAAGGATCTACGGGGGGCTCAATCGAAGAGACCCAGTACTTC